One T cell receptor (beta chain) is described in this entry. The clone's antigen remains unknown. Per-nucleotide qualities are absent, and no much larger clonotype sits a single base away. The immunoSEQ Assay, a bias-controlled multiplex PCR, was used to amplify TCRbeta CDR3 regions from genomic DNA. The study's own analysis went as follows. Within the assay, amplification of reference gene primers was used to estimate how many nucleated cells each sample contained. Sequence reads were collapsed and filtered to measure the absolute abundance of every unique TCRbeta CDR3 rearrangement. For each sample, productive Simpson clonality was calculated by taking the square root of Simpson's diversity index across productive rearrangements. TCRdb limited this immuneACCESS table to in-frame rearrangements with V and J called. A share of clones is missing; checked studies link under half to unresolved V genes, and the rest is unexplained. The DNA gave D and trimming, while V, J and clone size come from that table. The sample table records about 170,000 clones; approximately 84% of these occur just once. The top ten hold around 7.6% of the sample.

A second Seattle source provided samples from volunteer blood donors who had recovered from COVID-19. Each collaborating institution followed its own protocols to collect whole blood in K2EDTA tubes. For TCRbeta analysis, collaborator samples were shipped as frozen whole blood, as isolated PBMCs, or as DNA extracted from either sample type. The sample is drawn from a study of blood T cell repertoires in COVID-19 (dated by TCRdb to about 2020). About the full investigation: The collaborator samples originated in the United States, Italy and Spain and spanned the acute and convalescent phases of COVID-19. Where available, HLA class I and class II types were taken from metadata supplied by the sample provider and were not determined by assay-based typing. Nearly every sample came with metadata listing a de-identified subject ID, COVID-19 status, age in years and sex. The dataset comprised deeply sampled blood TCRbeta repertoires from subjects exposed to, actively infected with, or recovered from COVID-19. The prospective study material was composed of cDNA or gDNA derived from T cells, B-cell-depleted T cells, or PBMCs. The samples were drawn from the first 160 participants of the ongoing ImmuneRACE study and from 1,200 or so subjects provided by 6 global collaborators. The repertoires were made available in a free public database intended to serve as a resource for research on the immune response to SARS-CoV-2. Results and caveats for the whole study, not just this receptor: The amount of clinical and demographic metadata varied by source and participant and was provided uncurated.

V is shortened by 2 bases, J by 5 bases, and the region joining them spans 10 bases. The CDR3 spans 14 residues, from the cysteine through the phenylalanine. Only CDR3 DNA is held: 42 bases, read in frame from base 1. Via the germline V gene, CDR1 is MNHEY and CDR2 SVGAGI. The chain employs TRBV6-5 and TRBJ2-1; the D gene is possibly TRBD2, with 5 bases matching. The sequenced material came from peripheral blood. This TCR was recovered from a middle-aged man who had recovered from COVID-19. The DNA sequence follows: TGTGCCAGCAGTTACGGTCTGAGGGACAATGAGCAGTTCTTC. Translation gives CASSYGLRDNEQFF.